A selection of T cell receptor beta chains follows, all from one sample in a study of regulatory T cells in long-lasting Graves disease. Using its own MiXCR run on the multiplex PCR reads, TCRdb lists one record per CDR3 protein. Among about 200,000 distinct CDR3 sequences listed, around a fifth were seen once. The sample also formed part of further work on T cells in Graves' hyperthyroidism and ophthalmopathy.

The material was peripheral blood mononuclear cells (PBMCs), obtained at new diagnosis, from a patient treated with antithyroid drugs. Receptor source: a woman in her thirties with Graves disease. The CDR3 runs from the conserved cysteine through the conserved F or W. Each record gives: V gene, D gene, clone size, J gene, CDR3 protein, CDR3 DNA. A D gene is named only where the DNA matches it firmly. Clone size, where shown, is once, few, many, or a class for clones that have expanded.

TRBV29-1	TRBD1	many	TRBJ1-2	CSVEDNRGTGFRGYTF	TGCAGCGTTGAAGATAATAGGGGGACAGGATTTCGTGGCTACACCTTC
TRBV5-1	TRBD2	many	TRBJ2-1	CASSWASGRGNEQFF	TGCGCCAGCAGCTGGGCTAGCGGGAGGGGAAATGAGCAGTTCTTC
TRBV28	TRBD2	many	TRBJ2-1	CALGGGTRRNEQFF	TGTGCCCTCGGGGGGGGGACTAGAAGGAATGAGCAGTTCTTC
TRBV12-3/TRBV12-4	NA	many	TRBJ1-2	CASRRTGMAVGYTF	TGTGCCAGCAGACGCACAGGGATGGCCGTCGGCTACACCTTC
TRBV11-2	NA	many	TRBJ1-2	CASSTDHNYGYTF	TGTGCCAGCAGCACAGACCATAACTATGGCTACACCTTC
TRBV27	NA	many	TRBJ1-2	CASSLQGGHGYTF	TGTGCCAGCAGTTTACAAGGAGGGCATGGCTACACCTTC
TRBV6-2/TRBV6-3	TRBD1	many	TRBJ1-1	CASSRGERAFF	TGTGCCAGCAGCAGGGGGGAGAGGGCTTTCTTT
TRBV4-1	NA	many	TRBJ1-1	CASSQVPGANTEAFF	TGCGCCAGCAGCCAAGTGCCGGGCGCGAACACTGAAGCTTTCTTT
TRBV5-1	NA	few	TRBJ2-7	CASSLGQAANYEQYF	TGCGCCAGCAGCTTGGGGCAGGCGGCCAACTACGAGCAGTACTTC
TRBV27	NA	many	TRBJ2-7	CASSFNEQYF	TGTGCCAGCAGTTTTAACGAGCAGTACTTC
TRBV2	TRBD1	few	TRBJ1-5	CASRGTGGLHNQPQHF	TGTGCCAGCAGGGGGACAGGGGGCCTTCACAATCAGCCCCAGCATTTT
TRBV13	TRBD1	many	TRBJ2-5	CASSFTGTGVQETQYF	TGTGCCAGCAGCTTCACCGGGACAGGGGTTCAAGAGACCCAGTACTTC
TRBV5-1	NA	many	TRBJ1-2	CASSLVWGYGYTF	TGCGCCAGCAGCTTGGTTTGGGGATATGGCTACACCTTC
TRBV5-1	NA	few	TRBJ1-5	CASSLGEEERPQHF	TGCGCCAGCAGCTTGGGAGAGGAGGAGCGGCCCCAGCATTTT
TRBV18	NA	many	TRBJ2-3	CASSRRVRGVKYF	TGTGCCAGCTCACGCCGGGTCAGGGGAGTGAAGTATTTT
TRBV20-1	NA	many	TRBJ1-2	CSASTGRGYTF	TGCAGTGCTTCCACGGGACGAGGCTACACCTTC
TRBV30	TRBD1	NA	TRBJ2-7	CAWTRGLVAEHYF	TGTGCTTGGACCAGGGGGCTAGTAGCCGAGCACTACTTC
TRBV3-1	TRBD1	NA	TRBJ2-7	CASSRQGGGKVYEQYF	TGTGCCAGCAGCCGACAGGGGGGCGGGAAGGTCTACGAGCAGTACTTC
TRBV20-1	NA	few	TRBJ2-2	CSARGGRGRAGELFF	TGCAGTGCTAGAGGCGGCAGGGGCAGGGCCGGGGAGCTGTTTTTT
TRBV9	NA	many	TRBJ2-7	CASSGTREDEQYF	TGTGCCAGCAGCGGGACACGAGAGGACGAGCAGTACTTC
TRBV5-6	NA	many	TRBJ2-7	CASSFVDRVPNEQYF	TGTGCCAGCAGCTTTGTCGACAGAGTTCCTAACGAGCAGTACTTC
TRBV12-3/TRBV12-4	TRBD1	few	TRBJ1-1	CASSFGQVEGRAFF	TGTGCCAGCAGCTTCGGACAGGTTGAAGGGAGGGCTTTCTTT
TRBV10-2	NA	many	TRBJ1-4	CASSATGTRGEKLFF	TGCGCCAGCAGTGCTACCGGGACAAGAGGAGAAAAACTGTTTTTT
TRBV4-2	TRBD1	NA	TRBJ1-1	CVSSQEEGGNEAFF	TGTGTCAGCAGCCAAGAGGAAGGGGGCAATGAAGCTTTCTTT
TRBV27	TRBD1	few	TRBJ1-1	CASRAGGMNTEAFF	TGTGCCAGCAGGGCAGGGGGGATGAACACTGAAGCTTTCTTT
TRBV7-2	TRBD1	many	TRBJ2-7	CASSLGTEREQYF	TGTGCCAGCAGCTTGGGGACAGAACGCGAGCAGTACTTC
TRBV20-1	NA	many	TRBJ1-1	CSARKGAEAFF	TGCAGTGCTAGAAAGGGGGCTGAAGCTTTCTTT
TRBV5-1	TRBD2	many	TRBJ2-2	CASSLEVAGVTGELFF	TGCGCCAGCAGCTTGGAGGTAGCGGGAGTGACCGGGGAGCTGTTTTTT
TRBV18	NA	many	TRBJ2-3	CASSPGRPADTQYF	TGTGCCAGCTCACCAGGCCGGCCTGCAGATACGCAGTATTTT
TRBV2	NA	many	TRBJ2-7	CASRPRDWTYEQYF	TGTGCCAGCAGGCCCCGGGACTGGACCTACGAGCAGTACTTC
TRBV5-1	NA	NA	TRBJ2-6	CASRIGGTGANVLTF	TGCGCCAGCAGAATTGGGGGGACTGGGGCCAACGTCCTGACTTTC
TRBV28	NA	many	TRBJ1-4	CASSLYRRSEEKLFF	TGTGCCAGCAGTTTATACAGGCGGAGTGAGGAAAAACTGTTTTTT
TRBV7-2	NA	NA	TRBJ2-7	CASSLKGTYYKQYF	TGTGCCAGCAGCTTAAAAGGCACGTACTACAAGCAGTACTTC
TRBV24-1	NA	many	TRBJ1-2	CATSDRNYGYTF	TGTGCCACCAGTGACAGAAACTATGGCTACACCTTC
TRBV6-2/TRBV6-3	TRBD1	NA	TRBJ1-1	CASSYEGQGAWTEAFF	TGTGCCAGCAGTTACGAGGGGCAGGGGGCGTGGACTGAAGCTTTCTTT
TRBV28	TRBD2	many	TRBJ2-7	CASSLWGTSGSYEQYF	TGTGCCAGCAGTTTATGGGGGACTAGCGGATCCTACGAGCAGTACTTC
TRBV27	TRBD1	many	TRBJ1-2	CASSLLGQGTNYGYTF	TGTGCCAGCAGTCTCCTCGGACAGGGGACTAACTATGGCTACACCTTC
TRBV14	NA	many	TRBJ2-3	CASSQADTGTDTQYF	TGTGCCAGCAGCCAAGCGGACACTGGCACAGATACGCAGTATTTT
TRBV6-2/TRBV6-3	NA	many	TRBJ1-2	CASSYDLRGSQARYTF	TGTGCCAGCAGTTACGATCTCCGGGGCAGTCAGGCTCGCTACACCTTC
TRBV2	TRBD1	many	TRBJ2-1	CASSRGTSSYNEQFF	TGTGCCAGCTCCAGGGGGACATCCTCCTACAATGAGCAGTTCTTC
TRBV20-1	TRBD1	many	TRBJ2-7	CSARVGDRRVRSYEQYF	TGCAGTGCTAGAGTAGGGGACAGGCGGGTGAGATCCTACGAGCAGTACTTC
TRBV11-2	NA	many	TRBJ1-5	CASSTGEQPQHF	TGTGCCAGCAGCACCGGGGAGCAGCCCCAGCATTTT
TRBV5-1	NA	few	TRBJ2-3	CASSLVIDTQYF	TGCGCCAGCAGCTTGGTGATAGATACGCAGTATTTT
TRBV11-2	NA	many	TRBJ1-1	CASSLLTGTEAFF	TGTGCCAGCAGCTTGCTGACAGGCACTGAAGCTTTCTTT
TRBV20-1	NA	NA	TRBJ2-5	CSASEWTEIGTQYF	TGCAGTGCTAGTGAATGGACAGAGATAGGGACCCAGTACTTC
TRBV11-3	NA	NA	TRBJ1-2	CASSLPIHMDSEGYTF	TGTGCCAGCAGCCTCCCTATCCACATGGACAGTGAAGGCTACACCTTC
TRBV20-1	NA	many	TRBJ2-1	CSAPGEGRLTYNEQFF	TGCAGTGCTCCAGGGGAGGGGAGACTGACCTACAATGAGCAGTTCTTC
TRBV2	NA	many	TRBJ2-3	CASSADDHTDTQYF	TGTGCCAGCAGTGCCGATGACCACACAGATACGCAGTATTTT
TRBV7-9	NA	many	TRBJ2-1	CASSFDSDEQFF	TGTGCCAGCAGCTTCGACAGTGATGAGCAGTTCTTC
TRBV20-1	TRBD1	many	TRBJ2-2	CSASKQGAITGELFF	TGCAGTGCCTCTAAACAGGGGGCTATTACCGGGGAGCTGTTTTTT
TRBV10-3	NA	many	TRBJ1-1	CAISGREGPNTEAFF	TGTGCCATCAGTGGACGGGAGGGTCCAAACACTGAAGCTTTCTTT
TRBV7-8	TRBD1	many	TRBJ2-1	CASSYRQGAYNEQFF	TGTGCCAGCAGCTATCGACAGGGGGCGTACAATGAGCAGTTCTTC
TRBV7-9	NA	NA	TRBJ1-1	CASSPPGMNTEAFF	TGTGCCAGCAGCCCTCCCGGCATGAACACTGAAGCTTTCTTT
TRBV6-1	TRBD1	many	TRBJ2-7	CASRPAGTGGSYEQYF	TGTGCCAGCAGACCAGCCGGGACAGGGGGCTCCTACGAGCAGTACTTC
TRBV5-6	NA	many	TRBJ2-7	CASSLIGKTYEQYF	TGTGCCAGCAGCTTGATAGGGAAGACCTACGAGCAGTACTTC
TRBV28	TRBD1	NA	TRBJ2-4	CASAKQGGKNIQYF	TGTGCCAGCGCCAAACAGGGGGGCAAAAACATTCAGTACTTC
TRBV6-2/TRBV6-3	TRBD1	many	TRBJ1-4	CATIRQGEKLFF	TGTGCCACCATACGACAGGGAGAAAAACTGTTTTTT
TRBV7-9	NA	NA	TRBJ2-1	CAGLSHNEQFF	TGTGCCGGTCTATCCCACAATGAGCAGTTCTTC